A single sample is the source of the 7 T cell receptor beta chains below, sequenced in a study of T cells after yellow fever vaccination. TCRdb independently ran MiXCR on the 5' RACE reads; one entry per CDR3 protein. The profile shows under 300,000 distinct CDR3 sequences, roughly 6.2% of them singletons. The sample in question was CD4+ T cells sorted from PBMCs, obtained on the day of the yellow fever booster vaccination. These receptors were collected from a man in his thirties or forties who received the YFV17D yellow fever vaccine.

This clonotype was picked up many times. The V gene is TRBV20-1, the J gene TRBJ1-4; D perhaps matches TRBD1 (5 bases). Trimming took 3 bases from V and 8 from J, leaving 13 bases between them. CDR1 and CDR2 from the germline V gene are DFQATT and SNEGSKA (reference sequence). CDR3 length: 13 amino acids. CDR3 loop: CSASLGGAEKLFF. The CDR3 DNA follows: TGCAGTGCTAGTCTTGGAGGGGCAGAAAAACTGTTTTTT.

V is TRBV7-2 and J is TRBJ2-7, with 9 positions matching TRBD1. CDR1 is SGHTA and CDR2 is FQGNSA in the germline V gene. CDR3 length: 16 amino acids. Trimming at V came to 5 bases and at J to 1 base, leaving 9 bases not matched to a gene. DNA of the CDR3: TGTGCCAGCAGCGGACAGACAGGGGGGGGATCCTACGAGCAGTACTTC. Its translation is CASSGQTGGGSYEQYF.

A few counts support this clonotype. The chain employs TRBV20-1 and TRBJ2-7; D ambiguous. The CDR3 extends over 11 amino acids. The germline gives CDR1 DFQATT, CDR2 SNEGSKA (reference sequence). V lost 3 bases, J lost 2 bases, and 5 bases lay in between. As DNA, the CDR3 is TGCAGTGCTAGTCGCACCTACGAGCAGTACTTC. Encoded protein: CSASRTYEQYF.

This clonotype was counted only a few times. The chain links TRBV7-3 to TRBJ1-3; tentative D call: TRBD1 (6 bases). The CDR3 has 16 amino acids. The V gene lost 1 base and the J gene lost 1 base, with 11 bases spanning the gap. CDR1 is SGHTA and CDR2 is FQGTGA in the germline V gene. The CDR3 DNA reads TGTGCCAGCAGCTTAAGTCCAGGGGTTTCTGGAAACACCATATATTTT. Translated, it gives CASSLSPGVSGNTIYF.

This clonotype was counted at least ten times. The V and J genes are TRBV19 and TRBJ2-7; D is uncertain. The CDR3 spans 16 residues. Trimming removed 4 bases from V and 1 base from J, with 17 bases in between. Germline-derived CDR1 and CDR2 are LNHDA and SQIVND (reference sequence). The CDR3 is CASSKGLAMRSYEQYF. For the CDR3, the DNA is TGTGCCAGTAGTAAAGGCCTCGCAATGCGATCCTACGAGCAGTACTTC.

This sequence joins TRBV18 and TRBJ2-6, with TRBD1 matching over 8 bases. Looked up from germline, CDR1 is KGHSH and CDR2 is LQKENI. The trim removed 5 bases at V and 1 base at J, leaving 7 bases unmatched. The CDR3 contains 17 residues. CDR3 loop: CASSGTGGFSGANVLTF. In DNA, the CDR3 is TGTGCCAGCTCAGGGACAGGAGGGTTTTCTGGGGCCAACGTCCTGACTTTC.

This clonotype was observed at least ten times. V usage is TRBV5-1 and J usage is TRBJ2-5, with D perhaps given as TRBD1 or TRBD2 (5 bases each). Germline CDR1 SGHRS, CDR2 YFSETQ. Trimming cost V 4 bases and J 2 bases, with 15 bases left between them. The CDR3 is made up of 15 amino acids. CDR3 DNA sequence: TGCGCCAGCAGCGTCGCCGGGACCACACAAGAGACCCAGTACTTC. Its translation is CASSVAGTTQETQYF.